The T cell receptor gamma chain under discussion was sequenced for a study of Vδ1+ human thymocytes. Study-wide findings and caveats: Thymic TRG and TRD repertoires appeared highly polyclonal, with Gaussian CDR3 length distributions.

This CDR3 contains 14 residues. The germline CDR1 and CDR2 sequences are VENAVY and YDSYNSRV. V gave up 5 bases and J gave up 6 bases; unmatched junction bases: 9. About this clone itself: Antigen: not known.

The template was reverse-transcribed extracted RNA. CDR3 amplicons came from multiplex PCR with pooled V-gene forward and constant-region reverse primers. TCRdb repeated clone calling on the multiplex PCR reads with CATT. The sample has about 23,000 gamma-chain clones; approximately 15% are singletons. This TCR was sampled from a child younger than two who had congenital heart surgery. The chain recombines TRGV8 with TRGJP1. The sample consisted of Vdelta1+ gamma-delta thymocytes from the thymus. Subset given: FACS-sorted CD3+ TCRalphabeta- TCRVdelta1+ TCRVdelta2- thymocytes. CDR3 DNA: TGTGCCACCTGGGTCCCTCGTGCTGGTTGGTTCAAGATATTT. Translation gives CATWVPRAGWFKIF.